This T cell receptor beta chain derives from a study of T-cell memory formation after mild COVID-19. Study-level points and caveats: Chiefly within CM and EM were the contracting CD4+ clones; CD8+ ones were within EMRA.

Details on this clonotype: Its antigen is undetermined.

This CDR3 region has 13 residues. The germline CDR1 and CDR2 sequences are GTSNPN and SVGIG (reference sequence). Trimming removed 0 bases from V and 6 bases from J, with 11 bases in between. Each CDR3 protein gets one entry after TCRdb re-called the 5' RACE reads with MiXCR. The table records just under 550,000 distinct CDR3 sequences, about a fifth of them present only once. This sequence joins TRBV30 and TRBJ1-2, with unresolved D. Sequences were obtained from PBMCs or a T cell subset sorted from them (not recorded which). The source is an adult woman who had mild COVID-19 (a few samples of this study predate the infection). Cell type and time point are not known. The CDR3 nucleotides are TGTGCCTGGAGTGTAAGGGAAGGTGATGGCTACACCTTC. Translation: CAWSVREGDGYTF.